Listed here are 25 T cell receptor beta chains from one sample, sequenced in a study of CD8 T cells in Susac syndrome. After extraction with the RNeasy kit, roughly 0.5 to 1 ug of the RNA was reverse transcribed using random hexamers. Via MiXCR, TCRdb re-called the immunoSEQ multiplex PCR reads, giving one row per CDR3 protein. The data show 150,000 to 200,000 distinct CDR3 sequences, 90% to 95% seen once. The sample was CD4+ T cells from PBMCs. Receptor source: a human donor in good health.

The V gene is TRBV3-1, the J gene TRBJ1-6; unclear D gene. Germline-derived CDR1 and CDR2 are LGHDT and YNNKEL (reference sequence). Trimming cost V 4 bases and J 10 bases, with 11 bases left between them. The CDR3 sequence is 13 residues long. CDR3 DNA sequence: TGTGCCAGCAGCCCGACGGGTTTGTCACCCCTCCACTTT. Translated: CASSPTGLSPLHF.

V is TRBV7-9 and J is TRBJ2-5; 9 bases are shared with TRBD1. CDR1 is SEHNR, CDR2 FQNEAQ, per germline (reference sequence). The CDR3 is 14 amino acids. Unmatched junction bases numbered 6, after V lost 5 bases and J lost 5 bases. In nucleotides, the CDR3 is TGTGCCAGCAGCCAGGACAGGGGCGCGGAGACCCAGTACTTC. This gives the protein CASSQDRGAETQYF.

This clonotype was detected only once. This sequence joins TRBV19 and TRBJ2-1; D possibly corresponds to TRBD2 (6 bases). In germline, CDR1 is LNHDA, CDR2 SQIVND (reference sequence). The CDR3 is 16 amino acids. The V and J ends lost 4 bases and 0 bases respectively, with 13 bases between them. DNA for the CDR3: TGTGCCAGTAGTAGCGGGACCCAGAGCTCCTACAATGAGCAGTTCTTC. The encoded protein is CASSSGTQSSYNEQFF.

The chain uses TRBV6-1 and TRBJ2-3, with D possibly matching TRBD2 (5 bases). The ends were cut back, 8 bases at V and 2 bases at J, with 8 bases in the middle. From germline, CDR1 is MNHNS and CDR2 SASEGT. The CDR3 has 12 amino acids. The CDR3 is CASAGDTDTQYF. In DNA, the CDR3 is TGTGCCAGCGCCGGGGACACAGATACGCAGTATTTT.

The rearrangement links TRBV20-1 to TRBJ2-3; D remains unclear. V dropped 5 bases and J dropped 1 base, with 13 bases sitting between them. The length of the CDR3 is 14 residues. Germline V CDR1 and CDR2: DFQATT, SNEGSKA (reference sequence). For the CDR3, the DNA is TGCAGTGCTCGACCCCGGCCGGGCACAGATACGCAGTATTTT. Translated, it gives CSARPRPGTDTQYF.

The CDR3 region is CASSFTQIDEQFF. The DNA of the CDR3 is TGTGCCAGCAGCTTCACGCAAATCGATGAGCAGTTCTTC. The chain couples TRBV7-9 to TRBJ2-1; unclear D gene. Deletions cut 3 bases from V and 8 bases from J, with 11 bases between. CDR1 SEHNR and CDR2 FQNEAQ come from the germline V gene (reference sequence). There are 13 residues in the CDR3.

CDR3 region: CASSSGQLYGYTF. CDR3 coding DNA: TGCGCCAGCAGCTCGGGACAGCTCTATGGCTACACCTTC. The gene calls are TRBV5-1 and TRBJ1-2, with TRBD1 matching over 7 bases. V lost 3 bases to trimming and J lost 4 bases; unmatched junction nucleotides: 3. Germline loops: CDR1 SGHRS, CDR2 YFSETQ. The CDR3 length is 13 residues.

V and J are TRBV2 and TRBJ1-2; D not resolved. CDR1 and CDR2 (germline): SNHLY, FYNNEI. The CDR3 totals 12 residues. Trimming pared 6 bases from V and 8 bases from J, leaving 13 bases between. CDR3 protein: CASRDRYQGYTF. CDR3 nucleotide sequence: TGTGCCAGCAGGGACCGGTACCAGGGCTACACCTTC.

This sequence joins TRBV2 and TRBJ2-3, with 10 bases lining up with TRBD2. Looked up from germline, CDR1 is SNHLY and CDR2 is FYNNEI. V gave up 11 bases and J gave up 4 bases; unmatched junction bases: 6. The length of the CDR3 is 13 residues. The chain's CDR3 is CAGSSGGADTQYF. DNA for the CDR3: TGTGCCGGATCTAGCGGGGGAGCAGATACGCAGTATTTT.

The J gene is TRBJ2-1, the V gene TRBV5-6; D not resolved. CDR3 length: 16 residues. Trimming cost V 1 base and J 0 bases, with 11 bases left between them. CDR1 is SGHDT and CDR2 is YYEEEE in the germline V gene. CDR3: CASSLPGPISYNEQFF. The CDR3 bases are TGTGCCAGCAGCTTGCCGGGTCCGATCTCCTACAATGAGCAGTTCTTC.

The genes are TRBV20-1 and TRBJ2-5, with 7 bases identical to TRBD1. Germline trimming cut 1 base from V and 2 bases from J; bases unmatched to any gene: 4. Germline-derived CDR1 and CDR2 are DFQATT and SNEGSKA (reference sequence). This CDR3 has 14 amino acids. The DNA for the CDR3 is TGCAGTGCTAGAGTCGGGACAGAACAAGAGACCCAGTACTTC. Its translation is CSARVGTEQETQYF.

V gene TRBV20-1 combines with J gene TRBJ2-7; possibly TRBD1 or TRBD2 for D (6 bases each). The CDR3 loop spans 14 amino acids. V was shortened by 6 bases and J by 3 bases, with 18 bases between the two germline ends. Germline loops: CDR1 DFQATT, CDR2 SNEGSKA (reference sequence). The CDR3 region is CSAWGWGANYEQYF. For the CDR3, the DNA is TGCAGTGCATGGGGATGGGGGGCCAACTACGAGCAGTACTTC.

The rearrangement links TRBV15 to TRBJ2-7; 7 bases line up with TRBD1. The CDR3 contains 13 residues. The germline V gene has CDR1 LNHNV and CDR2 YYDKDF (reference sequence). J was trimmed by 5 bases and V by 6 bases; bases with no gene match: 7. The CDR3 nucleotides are TGTGCCACCAGAGGACAGGCGCGGCACGAGCAGTACTTC. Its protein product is CATRGQARHEQYF.

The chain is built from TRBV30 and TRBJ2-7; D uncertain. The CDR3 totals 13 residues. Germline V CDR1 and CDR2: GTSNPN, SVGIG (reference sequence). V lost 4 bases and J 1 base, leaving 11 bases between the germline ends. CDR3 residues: CAWTSTASYEQYF. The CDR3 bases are TGTGCCTGGACATCGACTGCTTCCTACGAGCAGTACTTC.

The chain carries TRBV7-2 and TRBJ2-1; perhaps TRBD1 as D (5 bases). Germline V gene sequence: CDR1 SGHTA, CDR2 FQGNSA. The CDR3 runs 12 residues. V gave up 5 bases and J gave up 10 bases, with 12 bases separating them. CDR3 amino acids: CASSTGRWEQFF. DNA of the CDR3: TGTGCCAGCAGCACAGGACGGTGGGAGCAGTTCTTC.

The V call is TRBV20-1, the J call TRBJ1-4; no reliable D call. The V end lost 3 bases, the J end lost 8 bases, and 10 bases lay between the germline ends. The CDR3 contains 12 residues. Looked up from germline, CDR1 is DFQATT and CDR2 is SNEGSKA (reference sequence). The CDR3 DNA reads TGCAGTGCTAGGGAAAACAGAGAAAAACTGTTTTTT. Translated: CSARENREKLFF.

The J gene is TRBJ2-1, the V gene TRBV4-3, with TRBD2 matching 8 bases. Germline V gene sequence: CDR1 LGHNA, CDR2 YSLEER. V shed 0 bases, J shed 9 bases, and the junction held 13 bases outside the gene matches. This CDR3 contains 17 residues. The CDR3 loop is CASSQDQIGRGDSEQFF. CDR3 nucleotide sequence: TGCGCCAGCAGCCAAGATCAGATCGGGCGGGGGGATAGTGAGCAGTTCTTC.

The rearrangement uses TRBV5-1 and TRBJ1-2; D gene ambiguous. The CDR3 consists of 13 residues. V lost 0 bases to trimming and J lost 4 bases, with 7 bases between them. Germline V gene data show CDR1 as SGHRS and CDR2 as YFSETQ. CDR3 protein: CASSLGVSYGYTF. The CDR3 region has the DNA TGCGCCAGCAGCTTGGGGGTCAGCTATGGCTACACCTTC. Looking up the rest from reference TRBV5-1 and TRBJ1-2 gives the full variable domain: KAGVTQTPRYLIKTRGQQVTLSCSPISGHRSVSWYQQTPGQGLQFLFEYFSETQRNKGNFPGRFSGRQFSNSRSEMNVSTLELGDSALYLCASSLGVSYGYTFGSGTRLTVV.

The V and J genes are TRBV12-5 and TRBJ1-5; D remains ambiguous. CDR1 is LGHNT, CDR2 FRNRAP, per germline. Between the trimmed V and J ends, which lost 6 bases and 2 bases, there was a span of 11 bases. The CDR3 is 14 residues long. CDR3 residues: CASGLAGGNQPQHF. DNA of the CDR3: TGTGCTAGTGGCCTCGCCGGGGGCAATCAGCCCCAGCATTTT.

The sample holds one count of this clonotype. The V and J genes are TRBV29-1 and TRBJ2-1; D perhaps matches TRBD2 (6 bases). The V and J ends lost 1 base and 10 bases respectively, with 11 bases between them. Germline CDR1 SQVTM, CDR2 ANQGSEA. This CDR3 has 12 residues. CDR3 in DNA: TGCAGCGTTGAAGCGGGGGAGCGCGAGCAGTTCTTC. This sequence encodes CSVEAGEREQFF.

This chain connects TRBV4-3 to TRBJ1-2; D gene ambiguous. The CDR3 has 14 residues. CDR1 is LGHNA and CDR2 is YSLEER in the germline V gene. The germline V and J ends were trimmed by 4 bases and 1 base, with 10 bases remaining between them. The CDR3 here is CASSLTPDNYGYTF. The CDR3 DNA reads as TGCGCCAGCAGCCTAACGCCCGATAACTATGGCTACACCTTC.

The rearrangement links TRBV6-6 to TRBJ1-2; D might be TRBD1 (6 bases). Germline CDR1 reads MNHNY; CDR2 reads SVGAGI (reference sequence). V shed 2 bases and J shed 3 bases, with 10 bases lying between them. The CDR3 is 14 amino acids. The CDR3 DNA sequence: TGTGCCAGCAGTTACCTACAGGGCGACTATGGCTACACCTTC. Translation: CASSYLQGDYGYTF.

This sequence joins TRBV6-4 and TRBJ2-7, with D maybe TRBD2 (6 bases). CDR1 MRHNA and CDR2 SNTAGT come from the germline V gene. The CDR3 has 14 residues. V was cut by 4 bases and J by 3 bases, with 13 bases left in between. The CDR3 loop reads CASSGGLPYYEQYF. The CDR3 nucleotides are TGTGCCAGCAGTGGGGGACTTCCTTACTACGAGCAGTACTTC.

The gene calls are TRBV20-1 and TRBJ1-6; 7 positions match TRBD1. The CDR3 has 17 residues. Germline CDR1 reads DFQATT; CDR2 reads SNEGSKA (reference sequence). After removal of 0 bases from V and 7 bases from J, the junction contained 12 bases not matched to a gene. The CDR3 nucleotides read TGCAGTGCTAGAGATCGTAGGAGACAGGGCCAAAATTCACCCCTCCACTTT. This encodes CSARDRRRQGQNSPLHF.

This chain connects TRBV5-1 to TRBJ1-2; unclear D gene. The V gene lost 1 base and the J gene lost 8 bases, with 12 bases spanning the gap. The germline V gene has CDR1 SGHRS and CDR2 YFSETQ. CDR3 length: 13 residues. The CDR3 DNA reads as TGCGCCAGCAGCTTGAAGGGCCCTGGGGGCTACACCTTC. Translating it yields CASSLKGPGGYTF.